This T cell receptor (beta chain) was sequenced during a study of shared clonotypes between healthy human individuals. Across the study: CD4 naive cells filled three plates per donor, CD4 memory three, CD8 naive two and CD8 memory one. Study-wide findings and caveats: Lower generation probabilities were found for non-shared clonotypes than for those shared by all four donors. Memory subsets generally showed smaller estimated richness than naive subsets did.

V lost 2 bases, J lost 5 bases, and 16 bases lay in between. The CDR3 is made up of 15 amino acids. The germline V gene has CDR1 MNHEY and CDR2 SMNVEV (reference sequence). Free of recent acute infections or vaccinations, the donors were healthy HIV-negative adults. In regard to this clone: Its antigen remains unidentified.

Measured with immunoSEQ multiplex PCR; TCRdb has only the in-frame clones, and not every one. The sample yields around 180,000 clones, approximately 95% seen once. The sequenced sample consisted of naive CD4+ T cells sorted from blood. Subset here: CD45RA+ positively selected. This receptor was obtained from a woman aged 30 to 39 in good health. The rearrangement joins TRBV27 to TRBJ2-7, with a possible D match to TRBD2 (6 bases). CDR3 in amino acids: CASSLAVGGRHEQYF. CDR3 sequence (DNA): TGTGCCAGCAGTTTAGCGGTAGGAGGGCGGCACGAGCAGTACTTC.